The 21 T cell receptor beta chains listed next were all sequenced from one sample in a study of CD8+ T cells in alopecia areata. Sequencing templates came from extracted RNA that was reverse transcribed into cDNA. Some clones are missing from TCRdb's copy, which holds only in-frame ones; the method was immunoSEQ multiplex PCR. This table holds 210,000 or so clones, approximately 67% found once. Noted treatment: oral pan-JAK inhibitor, 5-10 mg twice daily. The source material was CD4+ T cells sorted from blood, sampled at week 44, from a patient treated with tofacitinib. The source is a human donor with alopecia areata.

The rearrangement links TRBV4-3 to TRBJ2-2; D call uncertain. The CDR3 loop spans 14 amino acids. The V gene lost 0 bases and the J gene lost 9 bases, with 11 bases spanning the gap. In germline, CDR1 is LGHNA, CDR2 YSLEER. CDR3 nucleotides: TGCGCCAGCAGCCAAGATGTAAACTACCGGGAGCTGTTTTTT. This gives the protein CASSQDVNYRELFF.

This clone was counted at least ten times. This chain uses TRBV25-1 with TRBJ1-3; D remains ambiguous. This CDR3 has 17 residues. Trimming removed 0 bases at V and 3 bases at J, with 15 bases between. Germline V CDR1 and CDR2: MGHDK, SYGVNS. The CDR3 here is CASSEYSLGGYGNTIYF. The CDR3 DNA sequence: TGTGCCAGCAGTGAATATTCCCTTGGTGGGTATGGAAACACCATATATTTT. Drawing the rest from reference TRBV25-1 and TRBJ1-3, the complete variable domain is EADIYQTPRYLVIGTGKKITLECSQTMGHDKMYWYQQDPGMELHLIHYSYGVNSTEKGDLSSESTVSRIRTEHFPLTLESARPSHTSQYLCASSEYSLGGYGNTIYFGEGSWLTVV.

The chain links TRBV29-1 to TRBJ1-1, with 7 nucleotides matching TRBD1. Per the germline V gene, CDR1 is SQVTM and CDR2 is ANQGSEA. CDR3 length: 13 residues. Trimming at V came to 7 bases and at J to 1 base, leaving 6 bases not matched to a gene. CDR3 region: CSAIQGRNTEAFF. CDR3 nucleotide sequence: TGCAGCGCAATACAGGGGAGGAACACTGAAGCTTTCTTT.

This sequence joins TRBV10-3 and TRBJ2-3, with D possibly called TRBD1 or TRBD2 (5 bases each). The CDR3 totals 14 residues. V shed 10 bases and J shed 3 bases, with 17 bases lying between them. Per germline, CDR1 ENHRY and CDR2 SYGVKD. CDR3 nucleotides: TGTGCCACCTTGAGGGGCGCGGTGACAGATACGCAGTATTTT. This encodes CATLRGAVTDTQYF.

The V gene is TRBV28, the J gene TRBJ2-4; tentatively, D is TRBD1 or TRBD2 (5 bases each). The CDR3 sequence is 11 residues long. The germline CDR1 and CDR2 sequences are MDHEN and SYDVKM. The CDR3 is CASRGGNIQYF. The CDR3 nucleotides read TGTGCTTCCCGGGGCGGCAACATTCAGTACTTC. The complete variable domain, with remaining parts taken from reference TRBV28 and TRBJ2-4, reads DVKVTQSSRYLVKRTGEKVFLECVQDMDHENMFWYRQDPGLGLRLIYFSYDVKMKEKGDIPEGYSVSREKKERFSLILESASTNQTSMYLCASRGGNIQYFGAGTRLSVL.

A single count supports this clone. CDR3 nucleotide sequence: TGTGCCAGCAGCTCCCAGGGGGCCGACGGCTACACCTTC. It yields the protein CASSSQGADGYTF. The chain recombines TRBV5-6 with TRBJ1-2; 8 bases fit TRBD1. This CDR3 has 13 residues. Per germline, CDR1 SGHDT and CDR2 YYEEEE. J was trimmed by 8 bases and V by 3 bases; bases with no gene match: 6.

This clone was seen a few times. The chain employs TRBV18 and TRBJ1-1, with D perhaps matching TRBD1 (6 bases). Germline V gives CDR1 KGHSH, CDR2 LQKENI. Trimming removed 4 bases from V and 1 base from J, with 13 bases in between. The CDR3 extends over 15 amino acids. CDR3 bases: TGTGCCAGCTCACTGGCCCGGACAGAGAACACTGAAGCTTTCTTT. Amino acids: CASSLARTENTEAFF. Full variable domain (missing parts from reference TRBV18 and TRBJ1-1): NAGVMQNPRHLVRRRGQEARLRCSPMKGHSHVYWYRQLPEEGLKFMVYLQKENIIDESGMPKERFSAEFPKEGPSILRIQQVVRGDSAAYFCASSLARTENTEAFFGQGTRLTVV.

CDR3 sequence: CASSSDATDTQYF. The DNA for the CDR3 is TGCGCCAGCAGCTCGGACGCCACAGATACGCAGTATTTT. The chain uses TRBV5-1 and TRBJ2-3, with D unclear. The CDR3 is made up of 13 amino acids. Between the trimmed V and J ends, which lost 3 bases and 2 bases, there was a span of 7 bases. CDR1 and CDR2 from the germline V gene are SGHRS and YFSETQ.

This chain joins TRBV10-3 and TRBJ1-1; unclear D gene. The CDR3 has 14 residues. Germline loops: CDR1 ENHRY, CDR2 SYGVKD. V was trimmed by 7 bases and J by 5 bases, leaving 17 bases between them. CDR3 nucleotide sequence: TGTGCCATCACGAAGACGGAGAGGAGTACTGAAGCTTTCTTT. This sequence encodes CAITKTERSTEAFF.

In this sample, this clone turned up a few times. The chain employs TRBV4-1 and TRBJ2-7, with TRBD1 identical over 9 bases. V gave up 4 bases and J gave up 4 bases; unmatched junction bases: 2. The CDR3 totals 13 residues. Germline V gives CDR1 MGHRA, CDR2 YSYEKL. CDR3: CASSRDREYEQYF. CDR3 sequence (DNA): TGCGCCAGCAGCCGGGACAGGGAGTACGAGCAGTACTTC.

The J gene is TRBJ1-2, the V gene TRBV5-1, with TRBD1 matching 7 bases. After removal of 3 bases from V and 4 bases from J, the junction contained 3 bases not matched to a gene. From germline, CDR1 is SGHRS and CDR2 YFSETQ. The CDR3 consists of 13 residues. The CDR3: CASSWDRSYGYTF. The DNA of the CDR3 is TGCGCCAGCAGCTGGGACAGATCCTATGGCTACACCTTC.

The chain employs TRBV30 and TRBJ2-7; D may be TRBD2 (6 bases). V was pared by 2 bases and J by 3 bases, with 11 bases between. The length of the CDR3 is 13 residues. CDR1 is GTSNPN and CDR2 is SVGIG in the germline V gene (reference sequence). CDR3 DNA sequence: TGTGCCTGGAGTTCCGGGAGCTACTACGAGCAGTACTTC. Its translation: CAWSSGSYYEQYF.

The V gene is TRBV2, the J gene TRBJ1-1; tentative D call: TRBD1 (5 bases). CDR3 size: 13 residues. The germline V and J ends were trimmed by 8 bases and 4 bases, with 14 bases remaining between them. The V gene's germline CDR1 is SNHLY and CDR2 FYNNEI. CDR3: CASVGWGTTEAFF. CDR3 sequence (DNA): TGTGCCAGCGTTGGTTGGGGGACCACTGAAGCTTTCTTT.

Remarks on this clone: This CDR3 is also generated by other DNA sequences in the sample. The chain couples TRBV29-1 to TRBJ1-1; D is unresolved. Trimming stripped 1 base from V and 0 bases from J, with 3 bases between. The CDR3 has 12 residues. Per germline, CDR1 SQVTM and CDR2 ANQGSEA. CDR3: CSVEGVNTEAFF. As DNA, the CDR3 is TGCAGCGTTGAAGGAGTGAACACTGAAGCTTTCTTT.

This chain uses TRBV23-1 with TRBJ2-2; D is perhaps TRBD2 (6 bases). TRBV23-1 is flagged as an ORF with uncertain function. The length of the CDR3 is 18 residues. The V end was cut by 4 bases, the J end by 1 base, with 19 bases between. This CDR3 reads CASSPPSRPGGNTGELFF. The CDR3 bases are TGCGCCAGCAGTCCCCCCTCGAGGCCCGGGGGGAACACCGGGGAGCTGTTTTTT.

As regards this clone: The sample has other DNA sequences that encode this CDR3 too. The rearrangement uses TRBV29-1 and TRBJ1-1; tentatively, D is TRBD1 (5 bases). V was trimmed by 3 bases and J by 1 base, leaving 9 bases between them. The CDR3 spans 13 residues. The germline V gene encodes CDR1 SQVTM and CDR2 ANQGSEA. The CDR3 region has the DNA TGCAGCGTTGAGGGACGGGCGAACACTGAAGCTTTCTTT. Translating it yields CSVEGRANTEAFF.

V is TRBV29-1 and J is TRBJ1-1, with D hard to call. The CDR3 is 13 residues long. The V end lost 4 bases, the J end lost 4 bases, and 13 bases lay between the germline ends. CDR1 SQVTM and CDR2 ANQGSEA come from the germline V gene. The CDR3 DNA is TGCAGCGTTGCAGAGGGTGGCGGCACTGAAGCTTTCTTT. Translation: CSVAEGGGTEAFF.

The chain links TRBV5-6 to TRBJ1-5; no definite D call. Trimming left V 0 bases short and J 3 bases short, with 7 bases between. CDR1 and CDR2 from the germline V gene are SGHDT and YYEEEE. This CDR3 has 14 amino acids. The CDR3 sequence: CASSLGEFNQPQHF. In DNA, the CDR3 is TGTGCCAGCAGCTTGGGGGAATTCAATCAGCCCCAGCATTTT.

The gene calls are TRBV20-1 and TRBJ2-7; D remains unclear. The CDR3 is 11 residues long. Per germline, CDR1 DFQATT and CDR2 SNEGSKA (reference sequence). Trimming left V 0 bases short and J 9 bases short, with 9 bases between. The CDR3 sequence: CSARDPPVQYF. The CDR3 DNA sequence: TGCAGTGCTAGAGATCCCCCAGTGCAGTACTTC.

Notes on this clone: The same CDR3 also results from other DNA sequences found in this sample. The chain is built from TRBV29-1 and TRBJ1-2; no clear D. This CDR3 comprises 11 residues. Deletions cut 0 bases from V and 8 bases from J, with 7 bases between. CDR1 and CDR2 (germline): SQVTM, ANQGSEA. The CDR3 DNA sequence: TGCAGCGTTGAAGAGGGAGGAGGCTACACCTTC. Translated, it gives CSVEEGGGYTF.

The V and J genes are TRBV7-3 and TRBJ2-7, with 8 positions matching TRBD1. Germline V gene sequence: CDR1 SGHTA, CDR2 FQGTGA. The ends lost 0 bases at V and 5 bases at J; junction bases unmatched: 12. There are 17 residues in the CDR3. The CDR3: CASSLTGDRSRSHEQYF. The CDR3 region has the DNA TGTGCCAGCAGCTTAACGGGGGACAGGAGCAGGTCCCACGAGCAGTACTTC.